The rows below give T cell receptor beta chains drawn from one sample of a study of cytomegalovirus exposure and HLA in healthy donors. Produced via immunoSEQ multiplex PCR; TCRdb's table is partial and in-frame only. This sample has 160,000 or so clones, with 70% to 80% found just once. The sequenced sample was PBMCs. These receptors were collected from a man between 18 and 29 years old in good health and CMV-seropositive. CDR3s include the opening cysteine and the closing phenylalanine or tryptophan. The D gene is left open where the match is weak. Only part of the rows carry a size: once, few, many, or a class if the clone is expanded.

-,TRBV7-2,-,TRBJ1-2,TGTGCCAGCAGCCCCCCTCGCCAGGGATCCTATGGCTACACCTTC,CASSPPRQGSYGYTF
TRBD1,TRBV29-1,-,TRBJ2-5,TGCAGCGTTGATGGTGGGAGCACCTGGGACAGGGATGACTTCCAAGAGACCCAGTACTTC,CSVDGGSTWDRDDFQETQYF
-,TRBV9,-,TRBJ1-2,TGTGCCAGCAGGGCCCGGGAAGGGCCCTATGGCTACACCTTC,CASRAREGPYGYTF
-,TRBV4-1,-,TRBJ1-1,TGCGCCAGCAGTCCCGTCACAGGGTCTGAAGCTTTCTTT,CASSPVTGSEAFF
TRBD1,TRBV5-1,-,TRBJ1-1,TGCGCCAGCAAGGGACAGCCGAACACTGAAGCTTTCTTT,CASKGQPNTEAFF
-,TRBV30,-,TRBJ1-5,TGTGCCTGGAGTGCGGGCAGGGGATTTAGCAATCAGCCCCAGCATTTT,CAWSAGRGFSNQPQHF
TRBD1,TRBV28,-,TRBJ2-4,TGTGCCAGCCCCGTGCCCCCGGGACAGAATGTTGTGAACATTCAGTACTTC,CASPVPPGQNVVNIQYF
-,TRBV28,-,TRBJ2-7,TGTGCCAGCAGTTTATCGGGGAATCTCTACGAGCAGTACTTC,CASSLSGNLYEQYF
-,TRBV19,-,TRBJ1-1,TGTGCCAGTAGTATGGAGGGGAGGGCGCGGAACACTGAAGCTTTCTTT,CASSMEGRARNTEAFF
-,TRBV19,-,TRBJ1-2,TGTGCCAGTAGTAGGAGGGAAAGAGGTGGCTACACCTTC,CASSRRERGGYTF
TRBD2,TRBV28,-,TRBJ2-1,TGTGCCAGCAGGACTAGCGGCCTCTACAATGAGCAGTTCTTC,CASRTSGLYNEQFF
TRBD2,TRBV2,few,TRBJ2-3,TGTGCCAGCAGAAAGCGGGAGGCCACAGATACGCAGTATTTT,CASRKREATDTQYF
TRBD1,TRBV11-2,-,TRBJ2-7,TGTGCCAGCAGCCCGATAAAAAGCCGGGACAGAATACCCTACGAGCAGTACTTC,CASSPIKSRDRIPYEQYF